These 18 T cell receptor beta chains were all obtained from the same sample, sequenced in a study of blood T cell repertoires in COVID-19. Sequencing used immunoSEQ multiplex PCR; TCRdb keeps in-frame clones, though not all of them. The table lists over 120,000 clones, over 75% of them singletons. Source material: peripheral blood. Receptor source: a human donor in a cohort sampled during active COVID-19.

The chain recombines TRBV6-6 with TRBJ2-1; D call uncertain. The CDR3 runs 15 residues. V was pared by 3 bases and J by 0 bases, with 9 bases between. CDR1 and CDR2 from the germline V gene are MNHNY and SVGAGI (reference sequence). The CDR3: CASSYGRSSYNEQFF. In DNA, the CDR3 is TGTGCCAGCAGTTATGGTCGGAGCTCCTACAATGAGCAGTTCTTC.

This chain joins TRBV2 and TRBJ1-5; D might be TRBD1 (6 bases). Deletions cut 5 bases from V and 7 bases from J, with 15 bases between. Germline V gene sequence: CDR1 SNHLY, CDR2 FYNNEI. CDR3 length: 14 amino acids. CDR3 protein: CASSSTGWVQPQHF. CDR3 DNA: TGTGCCAGCAGTTCTACAGGGTGGGTACAGCCCCAGCATTTT.

This clone has just a few counts. V and J are TRBV2 and TRBJ2-1; 7 positions match TRBD1. J lost 4 bases, V lost 4 bases, and 4 bases had no gene match. The CDR3 sequence is 14 residues long. The germline CDR1 and CDR2 sequences are SNHLY and FYNNEI. CDR3 DNA sequence: TGTGCCAGCAGTGCCGACAGGGCTTACAATGAGCAGTTCTTC. It translates to CASSADRAYNEQFF.

V gene TRBV7-3 combines with J gene TRBJ2-1; 8 bases fit TRBD2. The length of the CDR3 is 16 residues. V was pared by 2 bases and J by 2 bases, with 5 bases of the junction left unmatched. The germline gives CDR1 SGHTA, CDR2 FQGTGA. CDR3 in DNA: TGTGCCAGCAGCTTACAAGGGACTAGTCCCTACAATGAGCAGTTCTTC. Its translation is CASSLQGTSPYNEQFF. The entire variable domain, with the rest obtained from reference TRBV7-3 and TRBJ2-1, is as follows: GAGVSQTPSNKVTEKGKYVELRCDPISGHTALYWYRQSLGQGPEFLIYFQGTGAADDSGLPNDRFFAVRPEGSVSTLKIQRTERGDSAVYLCASSLQGTSPYNEQFFGPGTRLTVL.

The rearrangement uses TRBV4-3 and TRBJ2-2; D perhaps matches TRBD2 (6 bases). V was pared by 1 base and J by 4 bases, with 10 bases between. The CDR3 contains 15 residues. CDR1 and CDR2 (germline): LGHNA, YSLEER. The CDR3 loop is CASSQGLASTGELFF. CDR3 sequence (DNA): TGCGCCAGCAGCCAAGGGCTAGCGAGCACCGGGGAGCTGTTTTTT.

This sequence joins TRBV29-1 and TRBJ2-7, with TRBD2 matching over 8 bases. This CDR3 spans 14 amino acids. V gave up 3 bases and J gave up 7 bases; unmatched junction bases: 11. The germline CDR1 and CDR2 sequences are SQVTM and ANQGSEA. DNA for the CDR3: TGCAGCGTTGATGGTAGCGGGGCCACGAGGGAGCAGTACTTC. Its translation: CSVDGSGATREQYF.

V is TRBV12-3 or TRBV12-4 and J is TRBJ2-2; a weak D match, TRBD1 (6 bases). The CDR3 covers 11 residues. V lost 6 bases and J 12 bases, leaving 11 bases between the germline ends. The CDR3 DNA reads TGTGCCAGCAGCTCCGGACAGAAGCTGTTTTTT. It codes for CASSSGQKLFF.

In its sample, this clone was seen a few times. The V and J genes are TRBV9 and TRBJ1-2; D might be TRBD1 (6 bases). Looked up from germline, CDR1 is SGDLS and CDR2 is YYNGEE. The CDR3 consists of 15 residues. V lost 4 bases to trimming and J lost 8 bases, with 21 bases between them. The CDR3 bases are TGTGCCAGCAGCCCATCCTCGGGCAGGGGATGGGGCTACACCTTC. Protein sequence: CASSPSSGRGWGYTF.

Turning to this clone: The sample carries other DNA sequences with the same CDR3. The chain joins TRBV7-3 to TRBJ2-3; 11 positions match TRBD2. Trimming at V came to 4 bases and at J to 5 bases, leaving 2 bases not matched to a gene. Germline lookup yields CDR1 SGHTA and CDR2 FQGTGA. The CDR3 contains 14 residues. CDR3 amino acids: CASSSGLAGDTQYF. The CDR3 DNA is TGTGCCAGCAGCTCCGGACTAGCGGGAGATACGCAGTATTTT.

J is TRBJ2-3 and V is TRBV5-4; TRBD1 aligns across 7 bases. CDR1 is SGHNT, CDR2 YYREEE, per germline (reference sequence). This CDR3 contains 15 residues. The V segment lost 5 bases and the J segment 2 bases; nucleotides outside the gene matches: 8. CDR3 in DNA: TGTGCCAGCAGACCACGGGACAGATTCACAGATACGCAGTATTTT. It translates to CASRPRDRFTDTQYF.

This clone was seen only a few times. The J gene is TRBJ1-1, the V gene TRBV3-1 (or the pseudogene TRBV3-2), with D tentatively TRBD1 (6 bases). Germline CDR1 LGHDT, CDR2 YNNKEL (reference sequence). CDR3 length: 15 amino acids. Trimming took off 6 bases at V and 1 base at J, with 15 bases between the two ends. The CDR3: CASRPNRARNTEAFF. CDR3 DNA sequence: TGTGCCAGCAGACCAAACAGGGCGCGGAACACTGAAGCTTTCTTT.

The chain links TRBV27 to TRBJ1-6, with 7 bases aligning to TRBD1. The CDR3 is made up of 17 amino acids. The V gene's germline CDR1 is MNHEY and CDR2 SMNVEV (reference sequence). J was trimmed by 13 bases and V by 3 bases; bases with no gene match: 18. The CDR3 region is CASSFLSTGSLGWPLHF. CDR3 nucleotides: TGTGCCAGCAGTTTCCTTTCGACAGGGTCCCTTGGTTGGCCCCTCCACTTT.

This rearrangement joins TRBV6-5 to TRBJ2-3, with a tentative D call TRBD2 (6 bases). The CDR3 spans 14 residues. Trimming took off 7 bases at V and 0 bases at J, with 11 bases between the two ends. Germline V gene sequence: CDR1 MNHEY, CDR2 SVGAGI. This CDR3 reads CASKRGASTDTQYF. CDR3 DNA: TGTGCCAGCAAGCGCGGGGCGAGCACAGATACGCAGTATTTT.

The rearrangement joins TRBV9 to TRBJ2-1; D possibly corresponds to TRBD2 (6 bases). The CDR3 consists of 13 residues. From germline, CDR1 is SGDLS and CDR2 YYNGEE. Trimming stripped 4 bases from V and 3 bases from J, with 8 bases between. CDR3 loop: CASSLRGYNEQFF. CDR3 DNA sequence: TGTGCCAGCAGCCTGCGGGGCTACAATGAGCAGTTCTTC.

V gene TRBV5-6 combines with J gene TRBJ2-7; 10 nucleotides agree with TRBD1. This CDR3 comprises 16 residues. Per germline, CDR1 SGHDT and CDR2 YYEEEE. The V segment lost 2 bases and the J segment 2 bases; nucleotides outside the gene matches: 7. The CDR3 is CASSLTGTGETYEQYV. The CDR3 nucleotides read TGTGCCAGCAGCTTAACCGGGACAGGGGAGACCTACGAGCAGTACGTC.

The chain employs TRBV18 and TRBJ1-2, with 8 bases lining up with TRBD1. J gave up 3 bases and V 3 bases, and 6 bases lay outside the gene matches. This CDR3 has 15 residues. From germline, CDR1 is KGHSH and CDR2 LQKENI. In DNA, the CDR3 is TGTGCCAGCTCACCTCTGGACAGGGTAGACTATGGCTACACCTTC. This codes for CASSPLDRVDYGYTF.

This clone was counted a few times. The chain carries TRBV14 and TRBJ2-7; the match to TRBD2 covers 8 bases. The CDR3 sequence is 16 residues long. Looked up from germline, CDR1 is SGHDN and CDR2 is FVKESK. The ends lost 1 base at V and 3 bases at J; junction bases unmatched: 8. CDR3 in amino acids: CASSQAGRGANYEQYF. The CDR3 nucleotides are TGTGCCAGCAGCCAAGCGGGGCGGGGGGCCAACTACGAGCAGTACTTC.

This clone was seen just once. V and J are TRBV7-2 and TRBJ2-7, with 8 positions matching TRBD1. The CDR3 is 13 amino acids. In germline, CDR1 is SGHTA, CDR2 FQGNSA. Trimming cost V 5 bases and J 5 bases; bases outside gene matches: 5. Written as DNA, the CDR3 is TGTGCCAGCAGCACCAGGACAGGGCACGAGCAGTACTTC. This gives the protein CASSTRTGHEQYF.